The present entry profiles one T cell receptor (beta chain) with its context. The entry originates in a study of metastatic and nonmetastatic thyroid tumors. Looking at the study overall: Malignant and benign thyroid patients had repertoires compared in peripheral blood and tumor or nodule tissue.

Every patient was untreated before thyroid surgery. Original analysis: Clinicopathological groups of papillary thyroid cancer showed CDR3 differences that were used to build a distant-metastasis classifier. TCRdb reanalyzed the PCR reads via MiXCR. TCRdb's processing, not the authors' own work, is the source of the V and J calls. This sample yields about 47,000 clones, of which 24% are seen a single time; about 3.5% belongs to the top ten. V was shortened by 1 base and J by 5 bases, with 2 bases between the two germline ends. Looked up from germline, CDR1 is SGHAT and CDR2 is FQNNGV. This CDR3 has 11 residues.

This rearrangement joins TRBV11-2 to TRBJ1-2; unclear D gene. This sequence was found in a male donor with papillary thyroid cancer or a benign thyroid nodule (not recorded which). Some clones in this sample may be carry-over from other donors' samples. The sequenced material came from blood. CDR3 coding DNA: TGTGCCAGCAGCTTAGTATATGGCTACACCTTC. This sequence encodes CASSLVYGYTF.